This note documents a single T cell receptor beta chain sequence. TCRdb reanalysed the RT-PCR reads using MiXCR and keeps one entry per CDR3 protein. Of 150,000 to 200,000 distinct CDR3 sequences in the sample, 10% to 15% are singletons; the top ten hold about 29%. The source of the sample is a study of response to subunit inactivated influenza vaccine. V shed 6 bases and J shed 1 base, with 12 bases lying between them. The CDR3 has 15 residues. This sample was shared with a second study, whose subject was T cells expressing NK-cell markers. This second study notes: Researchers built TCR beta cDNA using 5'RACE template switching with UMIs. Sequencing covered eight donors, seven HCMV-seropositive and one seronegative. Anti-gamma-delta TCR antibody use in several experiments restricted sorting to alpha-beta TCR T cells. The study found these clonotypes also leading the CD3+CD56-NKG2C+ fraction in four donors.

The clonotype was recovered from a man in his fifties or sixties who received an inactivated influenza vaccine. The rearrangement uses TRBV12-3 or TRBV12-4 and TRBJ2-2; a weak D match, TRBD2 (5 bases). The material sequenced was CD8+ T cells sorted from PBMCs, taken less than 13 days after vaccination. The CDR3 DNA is TGTGCCAGCAGGGGTTCGGAGGTGAACACCGGGGAGCTGTTTTTT. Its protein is CASRGSEVNTGELFF.